Listed here is a single T cell receptor beta chain. Its antigen is not identified. This specimen belongs to a study of OX40 agonist ivuxolimab in advanced cancers. The study's findings and limits: At 0.1 to 3.0 mg/kg, CD4+ and CD8+ blood T cells expanded clonally by week 6. Average numbers of expanded clones were greater in CD8+ T cells than in CD4+. Low levels of normalized T-cell clonal expansion also appeared in some nonresponders.

Profiling relied on immunoSEQ multiplex PCR, and the TCRdb table lists in-frame clones only, not all of them. The sample lists about 84,000 clones; about 80% were seen once. The CDR3 is 15 amino acids. Trimming stripped 3 bases from V and 4 bases from J, with 15 bases between. Germline V gene sequence: CDR1 MNHEY, CDR2 SVGAGI. The material sequenced was CD4+ or CD8+ T cells sorted from blood, taken in a trial of the OX40 agonist ivuxolimab. This clonotype was sampled from an adult with an advanced solid tumor such as melanoma, head and neck, liver or kidney cancer. The chain uses TRBV6-5 and TRBJ1-1; D might be TRBD1 (6 bases). The chain's CDR3 is CASSYSGGRGTEAFF. In nucleotides, the CDR3 is TGTGCCAGCAGTTATAGCGGGGGCCGGGGCACTGAAGCTTTCTTT.